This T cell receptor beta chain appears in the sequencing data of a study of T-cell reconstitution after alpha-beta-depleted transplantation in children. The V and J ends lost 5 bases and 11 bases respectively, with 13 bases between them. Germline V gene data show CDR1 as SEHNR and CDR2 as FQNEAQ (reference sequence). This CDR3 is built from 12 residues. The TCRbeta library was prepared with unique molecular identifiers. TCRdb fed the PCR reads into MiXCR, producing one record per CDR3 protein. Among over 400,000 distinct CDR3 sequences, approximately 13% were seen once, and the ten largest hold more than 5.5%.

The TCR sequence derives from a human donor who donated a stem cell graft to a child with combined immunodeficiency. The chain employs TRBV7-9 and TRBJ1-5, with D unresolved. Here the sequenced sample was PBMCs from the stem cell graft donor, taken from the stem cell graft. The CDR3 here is CASSHSGSAQHF. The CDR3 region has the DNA TGTGCCAGCAGCCACAGCGGATCGGCCCAGCATTTT.